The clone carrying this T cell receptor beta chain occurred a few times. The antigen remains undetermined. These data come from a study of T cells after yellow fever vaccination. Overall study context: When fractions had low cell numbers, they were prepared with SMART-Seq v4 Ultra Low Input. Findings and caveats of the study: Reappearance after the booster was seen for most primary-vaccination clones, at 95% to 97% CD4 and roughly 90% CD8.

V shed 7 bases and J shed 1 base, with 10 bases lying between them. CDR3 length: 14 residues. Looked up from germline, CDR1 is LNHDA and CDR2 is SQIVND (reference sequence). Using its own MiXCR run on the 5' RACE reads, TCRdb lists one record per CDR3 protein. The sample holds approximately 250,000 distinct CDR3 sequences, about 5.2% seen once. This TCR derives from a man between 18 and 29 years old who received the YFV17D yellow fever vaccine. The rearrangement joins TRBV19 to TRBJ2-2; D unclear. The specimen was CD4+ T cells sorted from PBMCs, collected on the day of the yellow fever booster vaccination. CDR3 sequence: CASTQTENTGELFF. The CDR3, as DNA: TGTGCCAGTACTCAGACGGAGAACACCGGGGAGCTGTTTTTT.